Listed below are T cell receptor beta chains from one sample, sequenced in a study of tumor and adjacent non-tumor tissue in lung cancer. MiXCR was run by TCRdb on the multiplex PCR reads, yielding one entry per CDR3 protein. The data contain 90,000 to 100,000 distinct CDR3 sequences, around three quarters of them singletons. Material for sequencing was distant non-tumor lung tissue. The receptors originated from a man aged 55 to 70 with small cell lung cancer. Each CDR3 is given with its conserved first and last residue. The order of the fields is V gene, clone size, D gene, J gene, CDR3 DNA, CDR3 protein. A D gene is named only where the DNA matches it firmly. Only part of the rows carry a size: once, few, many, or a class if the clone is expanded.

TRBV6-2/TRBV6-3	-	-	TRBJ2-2	TGTGACAGCAGTTACCTTTCAGCCGGGGAGCTGTTTTTT	CDSSYLSAGELFF
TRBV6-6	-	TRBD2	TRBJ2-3	TGTGCCAGAAGTTACCGTGGGACTAGCGGGATAGACAGCACAGATACGCAGTATTTT	CARSYRGTSGIDSTDTQYF
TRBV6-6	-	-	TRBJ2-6	TGTGCCAGCAGCTTACAGCCCACTGGGGCCAACGTCCTAACTTTC	CASSLQPTGANVLTF
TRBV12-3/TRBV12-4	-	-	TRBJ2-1	TGTGCCAGCAGCACGACTAGTGTGTTTTACAATGAGAAGTTCTTC	CASSTTSVFYNEKFF
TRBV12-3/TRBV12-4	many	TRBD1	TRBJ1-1	TGTGCCAGCAGTCCCCGGACAGGGCTTACTGAAGCTTTCTTT	CASSPRTGLTEAFF
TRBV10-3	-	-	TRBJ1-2	TGTGCCATCAGTGAGGAAGCAGCCTCCAACGGTGGTTACACCTTC	CAISEEAASNGGYTF
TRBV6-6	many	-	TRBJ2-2	TGTGCCAGCAAAGGGGACGGGGAGCTGTTTTTT	CASKGDGELFF
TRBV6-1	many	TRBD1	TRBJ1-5	TGTGCCAGCAGTGAAGCTACGACAGGGGATCAGCCCCAGCATTTT	CASSEATTGDQPQHF
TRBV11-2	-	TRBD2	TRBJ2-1	TGTGCCAGCAGCAGTTTAGCGGGAGGGCCCACCACTGGGCAGTTCTTC	CASSSLAGGPTTGQFF
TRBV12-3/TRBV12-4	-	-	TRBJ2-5	TGTGCAAGCAGTTTAATGGACTGGGAAGAGACCCAGTGCTTC	CASSLMDWEETQCF
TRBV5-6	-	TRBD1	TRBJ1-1	TGTACCAGCAGCTTGGCCTCCGGGACAGGGAACACTGTAGCTTTCTTT	CTSSLASGTGNTVAFF
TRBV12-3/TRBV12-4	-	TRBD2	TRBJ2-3	TGTGCCAGCAATTCTAGGGGACCAGCGGGAGATACACAGTATTTT	CASNSRGPAGDTQYF
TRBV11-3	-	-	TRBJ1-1	TGTACCAGCAGCCGTACCAGGAAGAGCACTGAAGCTTTCTTT	CTSSRTRKSTEAFF
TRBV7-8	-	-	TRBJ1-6	TGCACCAGCAGACCGGGACGGTGGAGATCCTATAATTCACCCCTCCACTTT	CTSRPGRWRSYNSPLHF
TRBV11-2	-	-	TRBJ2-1	TGTGCCAGCAAATCCGGGGGAGCTAGTGGCATTGAGCAGTTCTTC	CASKSGGASGIEQFF
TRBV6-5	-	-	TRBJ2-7	TGTGCCAGCAGTCACTCCTGGTCCTTCGTCGGGCAGTACTTC	CASSHSWSFVGQYF
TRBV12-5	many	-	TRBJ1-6	TGTGCTAGTGGTTTGGAGGCGGGGTCGCCCCTCCACTTT	CASGLEAGSPLHF
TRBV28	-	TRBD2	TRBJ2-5	TGTACCAGCAGTTCCCGAGTGGTAGCGGGGGAGGAGGAGACCCAGTACTTC	CTSSSRVVAGEEETQYF
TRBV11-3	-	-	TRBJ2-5	TGTGACAGCAGCCCGAGCCTGAGAGGGTATGAGACCCAGTACTTC	CDSSPSLRGYETQYF
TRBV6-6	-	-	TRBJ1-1	TGTGCTAGCAGTTTAACAGGGAGTGTATGGTGCACTGAAGCTTTCTTT	CASSLTGSVWCTEAFF
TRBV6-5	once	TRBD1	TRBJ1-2	TGTACCAGCAGTTACCCAGGGGGAGGCTGCACCTTC	CTSSYPGGGCTF
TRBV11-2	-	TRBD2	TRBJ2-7	TGTGCCAGCAACCCGGGACTAGGGTACGAGCAGTGCTTC	CASNPGLGYEQCF
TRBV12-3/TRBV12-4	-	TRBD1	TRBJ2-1	TGTGCCAGTAGCTTCGGGACAGAGCACAATGAGCAGTTCTTC	CASSFGTEHNEQFF
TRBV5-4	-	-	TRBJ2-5	TGTGCCAGCGGCAATGGAGGGCAAGAGACCCAGTACTTC	CASGNGGQETQYF
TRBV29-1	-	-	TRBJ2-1	TGCAGCGTTGAAGCCAGGGGCGGCCCAAGCTCCCACAATGAGCAGTTCTTC	CSVEARGGPSSHNEQFF
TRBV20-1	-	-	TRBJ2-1	TGCAGTGCGCGAACTGCCGGGACACCAGACAATGAAAAGTTCTTC	CSARTAGTPDNEKFF